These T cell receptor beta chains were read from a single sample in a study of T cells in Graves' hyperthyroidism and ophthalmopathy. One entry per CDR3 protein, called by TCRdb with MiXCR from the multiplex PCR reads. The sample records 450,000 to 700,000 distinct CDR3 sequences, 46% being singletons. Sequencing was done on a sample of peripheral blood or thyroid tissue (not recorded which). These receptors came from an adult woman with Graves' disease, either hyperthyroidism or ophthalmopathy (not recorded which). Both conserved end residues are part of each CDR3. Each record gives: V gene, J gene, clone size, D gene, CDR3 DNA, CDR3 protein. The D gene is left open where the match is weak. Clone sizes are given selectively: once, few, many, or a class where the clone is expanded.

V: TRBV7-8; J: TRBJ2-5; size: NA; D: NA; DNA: TGTGCCAGCAGCTCACGACAGGCGGGGGAATACTTC; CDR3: CASSSRQAGEYF
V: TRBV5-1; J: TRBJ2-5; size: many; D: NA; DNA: TGCGCCAGCAGCTTGTTGGGGGGGCTTACAGAGACCCAGTACTTC; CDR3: CASSLLGGLTETQYF
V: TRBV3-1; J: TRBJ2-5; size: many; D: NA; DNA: TGTGCCAGCAGCCAAGAATTACCCCTGTGGGAGACCCAGTACTTC; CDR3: CASSQELPLWETQYF
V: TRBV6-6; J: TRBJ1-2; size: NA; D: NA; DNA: TGTGCCAGCAGTTACAGGGTGGGTAGCGGCTACACGTTC; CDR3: CASSYRVGSGYTF
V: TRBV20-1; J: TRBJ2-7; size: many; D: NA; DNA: TGCAGTGCTAGAGATCCCAGGGGAGGATCCTACGAGCAGTACTTC; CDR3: CSARDPRGGSYEQYF
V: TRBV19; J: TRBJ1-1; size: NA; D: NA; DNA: TGTGCCAGTCGACAGGACACCCGCGGGAACACTGAAGCTTTCTTT; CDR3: CASRQDTRGNTEAFF
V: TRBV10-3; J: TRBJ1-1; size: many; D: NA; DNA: TGTGCCATCAGTGCGGGAACAACGAACACTGAAGCTTTCTTT; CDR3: CAISAGTTNTEAFF
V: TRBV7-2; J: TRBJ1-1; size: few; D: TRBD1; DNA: TGTGCCAGCTCACCAGCCGGGACAGGGGGCACTGAAGCTTTCTTT; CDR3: CASSPAGTGGTEAFF
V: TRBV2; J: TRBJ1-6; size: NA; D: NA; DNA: TGTGCCAGCAGGCGGTCTTGGGCAGATTCACCCCTCCACTTT; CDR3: CASRRSWADSPLHF
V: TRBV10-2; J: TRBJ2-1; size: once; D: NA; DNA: TGCGCCAGCAGTGAGTTGACATTTGCGTACAATGAGCAGTTCTTC; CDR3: CASSELTFAYNEQFF
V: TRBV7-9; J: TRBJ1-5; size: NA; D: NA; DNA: TGTGCCAGCAGCGTAACCAATCAGCCCCAGCATTTT; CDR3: CASSVTNQPQHF
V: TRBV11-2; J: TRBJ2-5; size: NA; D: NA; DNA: TGCGCCAGCAGCCATCCCGGGGGCCAAGAGACCCAGTACTTC; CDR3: CASSHPGGQETQYF
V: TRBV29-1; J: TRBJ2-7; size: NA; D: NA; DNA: TGCAGCGTTGAAGGGGCAGGGACCTACGAGCAGTACTTC; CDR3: CSVEGAGTYEQYF
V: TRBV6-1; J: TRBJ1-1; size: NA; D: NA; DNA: TGTGCCAGCAGTAGTTATGGGACCTCTAACACTGAAGCTTTCTTT; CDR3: CASSSYGTSNTEAFF
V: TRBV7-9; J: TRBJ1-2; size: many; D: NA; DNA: TGTGCCAGCAGCCCCGGTGGGGGGAGCTATGGCTACACCTTC; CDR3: CASSPGGGSYGYTF
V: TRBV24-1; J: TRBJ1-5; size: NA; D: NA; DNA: TGTGCCACCAGTGCCTCGGGGAGCAATCAGCCCCAGCATTTT; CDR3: CATSASGSNQPQHF
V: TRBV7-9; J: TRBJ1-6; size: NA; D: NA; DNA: TGTGCCAGCAGCAGCACCGGTCCTAATTCACCCCTCCACTTT; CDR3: CASSSTGPNSPLHF
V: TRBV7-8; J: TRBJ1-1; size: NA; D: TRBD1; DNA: TGTGCCAGCAGCCTTCGAGGGGGCGCACGGACTGAAGCCTTCTTT; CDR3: CASSLRGGARTEAFF
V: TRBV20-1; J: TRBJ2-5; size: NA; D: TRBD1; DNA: TGCAGTGCTCTGGGACAGGGGGCAGAGACCCAGTACTTC; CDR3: CSALGQGAETQYF
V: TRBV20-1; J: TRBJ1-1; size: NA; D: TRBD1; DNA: TGCAGTGCCCGGCCCGGTTTAGACAGGGTGGATCACACTGAAGCTTTCTTT; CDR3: CSARPGLDRVDHTEAFF
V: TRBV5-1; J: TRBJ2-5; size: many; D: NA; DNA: TGCGCCAGCAGCTTGATCAGTCACCAAGAGACCCAGTACTTC; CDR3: CASSLISHQETQYF
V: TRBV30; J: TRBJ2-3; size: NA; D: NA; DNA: TGTGCCTGGAGTGAACCCCTCCGCACAGATACGCAGTATTTT; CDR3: CAWSEPLRTDTQYF
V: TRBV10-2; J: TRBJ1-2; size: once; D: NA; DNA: TGCGCCAGCAGCTTCGTTAACTATGGCTACACCTTC; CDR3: CASSFVNYGYTF
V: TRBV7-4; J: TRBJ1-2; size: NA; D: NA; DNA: TGTGCCAGCAGCTTACCAGGGGTCACCTTCTATGGCTACACCTTC; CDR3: CASSLPGVTFYGYTF
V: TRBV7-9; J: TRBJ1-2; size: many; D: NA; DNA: TGTGCCAGCAGTCGAAGGTGGGCCGAGGGGTATGGCTACACCTTC; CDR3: CASSRRWAEGYGYTF
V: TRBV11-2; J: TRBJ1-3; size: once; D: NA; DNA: TGTGCCAGCAGCGCGTCACTAGGAAACACCATATATTTT; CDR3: CASSASLGNTIYF
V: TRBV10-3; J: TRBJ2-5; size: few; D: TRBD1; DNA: TGTGCCATCAGTCCCGGACAGGGGTTGATGGAGACCCAGTACTTC; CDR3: CAISPGQGLMETQYF
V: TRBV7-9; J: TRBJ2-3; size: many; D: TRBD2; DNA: TGTGCCAGCACCCTGGCGGGAGGGCCAGATACGCAGTATTTT; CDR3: CASTLAGGPDTQYF